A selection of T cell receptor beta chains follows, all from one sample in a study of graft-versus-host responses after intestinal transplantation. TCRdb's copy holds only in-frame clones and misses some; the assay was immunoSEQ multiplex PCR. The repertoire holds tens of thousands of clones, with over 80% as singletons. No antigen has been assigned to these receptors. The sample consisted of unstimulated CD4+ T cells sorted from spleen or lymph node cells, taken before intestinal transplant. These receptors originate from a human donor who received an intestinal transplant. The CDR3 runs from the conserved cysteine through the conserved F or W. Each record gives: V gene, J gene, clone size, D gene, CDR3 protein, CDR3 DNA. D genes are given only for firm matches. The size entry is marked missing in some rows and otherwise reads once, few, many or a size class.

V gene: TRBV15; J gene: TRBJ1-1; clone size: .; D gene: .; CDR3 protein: CATRIKGNTEAFF; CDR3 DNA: TGTGCCACCCGTATTAAGGGGAACACTGAAGCTTTCTTT
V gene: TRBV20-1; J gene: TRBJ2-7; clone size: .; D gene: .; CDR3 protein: CSAGRIHEQYF; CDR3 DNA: TGCAGTGCTGGTAGAATCCACGAGCAGTACTTC
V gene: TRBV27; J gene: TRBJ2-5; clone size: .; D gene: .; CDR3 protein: CASRPLMGPRGETQYF; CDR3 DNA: TGTGCCAGCAGACCCCTTATGGGCCCTCGAGGGGAGACCCAGTACTTC
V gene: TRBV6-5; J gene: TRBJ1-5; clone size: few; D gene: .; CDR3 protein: CASSYLPGRNQPQHF; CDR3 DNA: TGTGCCAGCAGTTACCTTCCGGGACGGAATCAGCCCCAGCATTTT
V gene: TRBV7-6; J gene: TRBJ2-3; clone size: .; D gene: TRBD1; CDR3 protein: CASRDRVLTDTQYF; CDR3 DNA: TGTGCCAGCCGGGACAGGGTTCTCACAGATACGCAGTATTTT
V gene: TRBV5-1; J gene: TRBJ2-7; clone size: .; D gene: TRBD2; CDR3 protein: CASSWGTRPYEQYF; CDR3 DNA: TGCGCCAGCAGCTGGGGGACTAGACCCTACGAGCAGTACTTC
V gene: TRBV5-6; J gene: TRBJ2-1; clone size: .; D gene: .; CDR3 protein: CASSLTGEQFF; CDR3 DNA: TGTGCCAGCAGCTTGACGGGGGAGCAGTTCTTC
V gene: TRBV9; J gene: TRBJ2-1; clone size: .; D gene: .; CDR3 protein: CASSARGGYNEQFF; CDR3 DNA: TGTGCCAGCAGCGCCAGAGGGGGCTACAATGAGCAGTTCTTC
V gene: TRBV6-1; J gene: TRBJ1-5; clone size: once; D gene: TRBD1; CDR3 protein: CASSDDRGRRSSNQPQHF; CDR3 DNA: TGTGCCAGCAGTGATGACAGGGGGCGAAGATCCAGCAATCAGCCCCAGCATTTT
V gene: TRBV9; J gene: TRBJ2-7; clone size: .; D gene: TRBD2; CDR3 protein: CASSVEAGALYEQYF; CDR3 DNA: TGTGCCAGCAGCGTAGAAGCGGGAGCGCTCTACGAGCAGTACTTC
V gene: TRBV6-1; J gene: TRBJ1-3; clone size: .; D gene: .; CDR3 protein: CASNLYSGNTIYF; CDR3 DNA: TGTGCCAGCAACTTATACTCTGGAAACACCATATATTTT
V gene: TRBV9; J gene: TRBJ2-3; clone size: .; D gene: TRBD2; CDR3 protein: CASSPRLAGKLTDTQYF; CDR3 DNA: TGTGCCAGCAGCCCCAGACTAGCGGGGAAGTTAACAGATACGCAGTATTTT
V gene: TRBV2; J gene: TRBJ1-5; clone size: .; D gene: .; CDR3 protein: CASTEYSNQPQHF; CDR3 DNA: TGTGCCAGCACGGAATATAGCAATCAGCCCCAGCATTTT